The present T cell receptor (beta chain) was sequenced within a study of T cells in Graves' hyperthyroidism and ophthalmopathy. CDR1 and CDR2 from the germline V gene are LNHDA and SQIVND (reference sequence). The V end lost 3 bases, the J end lost 2 bases, and 10 bases lay between the germline ends. This CDR3 contains 14 residues. Uncontrolled infection, other autoimmune disease, pregnancy and lactation each barred patients from inclusion. The source material, RNA transcripts, was used to amplify TCR beta CDR3 regions. The TCR CDR3 first-round RT-PCR relied on the HTBI primer set. TCRdb analysed the multiplex PCR reads with MiXCR anew, one entry per CDR3 protein. In the table there are 500,000 to 650,000 distinct CDR3 sequences, roughly a sixth of which are singletons. In this sample, this clonotype turned up a few times.

This TCR was sampled from a woman between 18 and 29 years old with Graves' ophthalmopathy. This chain links TRBV19 with TRBJ2-5; D remains ambiguous. Sequenced input: blood. The CDR3 region has the DNA TGTGCCAGTAGTATCCCTACAGTTCAAGAGACCCAGTACTTC. Translated: CASSIPTVQETQYF.